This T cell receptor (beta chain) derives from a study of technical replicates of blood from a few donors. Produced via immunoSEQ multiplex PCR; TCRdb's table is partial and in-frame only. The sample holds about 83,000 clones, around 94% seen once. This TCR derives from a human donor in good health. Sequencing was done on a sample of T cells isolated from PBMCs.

The CDR3 nucleotides read TGTGCCAGCAGGGACAGGGGAGGTGAAAAACTGTTTTTT. The encoded protein is CASRDRGGEKLFF. The gene calls are TRBV7-2 and TRBJ1-4; TRBD1 aligns across 9 bases. CDR3 size: 13 residues. CDR1 and CDR2 (germline): SGHTA, FQGNSA. V was pared by 6 bases and J by 7 bases, with 3 bases of the junction left unmatched.